This TCR beta chain was sequenced during a study of T cells after posttransplantation cyclophosphamide. General study findings and limits: Tissue-infiltrating T cells from skin or gut overlapped little with blood T cells. Recipient CMV seropositivity and CMV reactivation strongly tracked TRB clonality.

Germline-derived CDR1 and CDR2 are LGHNA and YSLEER. V lost 0 bases and J lost 0, with 5 bases in between. The CDR3 spans 15 residues. A marrow graft followed busulfan-fludarabine conditioning, with cyclophosphamide on days +3 and +4. Method: immunoSEQ multiplex PCR; TCRdb's copy keeps in-frame clones and lacks some. This sample has 23,000 or so clones, with roughly nine tenths found just once. In its sample, this clone was seen a few times. The antigen is unknown. This chain uses TRBV4-3 with TRBJ1-4; D is uncertain. The TCR was taken from a female patient between 30 and 45 years old who received an allogeneic stem cell transplant from an unrelated donor, was CMV-positive, and had no GVHD. Some T cells could come from the graft donor. The source material was PBMCs, sampled after allogeneic stem cell transplant with posttransplant cyclophosphamide. CDR3 protein: CASSQDPSTNEKLFF. The CDR3 DNA reads as TGCGCCAGCAGCCAAGATCCTTCAACTAATGAAAAACTGTTTTTT.